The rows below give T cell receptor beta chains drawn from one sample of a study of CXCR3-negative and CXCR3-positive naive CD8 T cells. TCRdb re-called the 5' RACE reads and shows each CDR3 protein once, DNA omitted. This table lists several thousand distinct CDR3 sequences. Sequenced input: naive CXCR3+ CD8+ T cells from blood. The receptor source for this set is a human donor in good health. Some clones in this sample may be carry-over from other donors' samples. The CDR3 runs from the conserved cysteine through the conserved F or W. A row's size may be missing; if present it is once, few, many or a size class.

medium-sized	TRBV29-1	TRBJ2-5	CSVAGTSQETQYF
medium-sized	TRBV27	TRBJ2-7	CASSSQLRRKRDSYEQYF
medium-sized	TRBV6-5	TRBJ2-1	CASSYGYGNEQFF
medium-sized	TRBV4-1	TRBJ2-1	CASRGGTPHEQFF
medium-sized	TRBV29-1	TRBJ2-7	CSSVVADSYEQYF
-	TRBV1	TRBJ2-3	CTSSRTSGHREDTQYF
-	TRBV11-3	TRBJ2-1	CASSTRRQGAYNEQFF
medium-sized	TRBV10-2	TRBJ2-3	CASTVRTSADTQYF
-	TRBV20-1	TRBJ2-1	CSVQREGNEQFF
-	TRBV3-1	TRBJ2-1	CASSQDRWSNEQFF
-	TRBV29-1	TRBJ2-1	CSVDEGGNEQFF
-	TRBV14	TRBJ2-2	CASNQDSETPMGGELFF
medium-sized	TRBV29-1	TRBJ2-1	CSERAPVSGEQFF
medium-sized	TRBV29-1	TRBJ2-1	CSVEGGQPPREFF
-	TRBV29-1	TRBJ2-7	CSAWDRAGQYF
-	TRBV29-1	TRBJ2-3	CSAAGQGVIDTQYF
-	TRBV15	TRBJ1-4	CATNTGKTNEKLFF
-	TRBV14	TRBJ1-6	CASSQGQIYNSPLHF
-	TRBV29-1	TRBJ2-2	CSVEVAGVNTGELFF
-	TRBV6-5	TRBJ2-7	CASGSPPYEQYF
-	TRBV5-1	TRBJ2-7	CASSLDQRGIYEQYF
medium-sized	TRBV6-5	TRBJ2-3	CASSYLRDTDTQYF
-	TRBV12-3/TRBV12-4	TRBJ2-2	CASSLTGGPNTGELFF
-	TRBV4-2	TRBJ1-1	CASSPGTGDPMNTEAFF
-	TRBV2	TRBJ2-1	CASSTSLANEQFF
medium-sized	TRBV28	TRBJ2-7	CASSLPGTSGSSYEQYF
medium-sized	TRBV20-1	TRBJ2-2	CSAGPGQGFAGELFF
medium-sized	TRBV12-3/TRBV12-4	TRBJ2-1	CASSSGLGHSGDEQFF
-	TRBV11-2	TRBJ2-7	CASSLNTNEQYF
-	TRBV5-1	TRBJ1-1	CASTTGESYYTEAFF
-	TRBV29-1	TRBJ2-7	CSVEEGTASYEQYF
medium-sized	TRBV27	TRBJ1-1	CASSSQGAHTEAFF
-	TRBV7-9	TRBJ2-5	CASSLGGSGIIETQYF
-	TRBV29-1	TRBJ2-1	CSAPTSGNDEQFF
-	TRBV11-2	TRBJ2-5	CASSLERGVKETQYF
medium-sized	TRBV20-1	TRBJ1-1	CSARMGAPEAFF
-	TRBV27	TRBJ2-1	CASSLAGEGEQFF
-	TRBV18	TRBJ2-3	CASSPPTDTQYF
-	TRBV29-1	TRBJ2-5	CSGCEQEETQYF
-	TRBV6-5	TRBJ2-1	CASRKDGYNEQFF
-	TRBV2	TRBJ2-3	CASSELLGDTQYF
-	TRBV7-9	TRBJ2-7	CASSGTGNEQYF
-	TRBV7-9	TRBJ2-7	CASSWTGGAPSVQYF
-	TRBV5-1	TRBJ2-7	CASSLTSGSIEQYF
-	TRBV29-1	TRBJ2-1	CSVQLAGGLDEQFF